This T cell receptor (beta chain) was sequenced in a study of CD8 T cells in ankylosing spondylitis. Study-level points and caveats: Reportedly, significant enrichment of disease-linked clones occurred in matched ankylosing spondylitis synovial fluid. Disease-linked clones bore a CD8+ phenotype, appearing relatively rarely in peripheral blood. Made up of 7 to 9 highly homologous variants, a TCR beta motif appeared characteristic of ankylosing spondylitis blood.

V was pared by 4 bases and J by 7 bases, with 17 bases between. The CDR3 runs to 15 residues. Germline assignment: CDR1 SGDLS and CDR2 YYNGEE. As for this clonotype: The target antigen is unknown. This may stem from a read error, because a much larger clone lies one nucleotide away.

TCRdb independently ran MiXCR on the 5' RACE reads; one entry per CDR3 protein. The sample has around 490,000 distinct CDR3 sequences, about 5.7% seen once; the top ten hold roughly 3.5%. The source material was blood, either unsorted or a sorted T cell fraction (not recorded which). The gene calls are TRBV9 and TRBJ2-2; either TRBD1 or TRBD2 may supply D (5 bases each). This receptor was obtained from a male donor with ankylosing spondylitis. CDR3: CASSTQGRGIGELFF. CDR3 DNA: TGTGCCAGCAGCACCCAGGGACGGGGAATCGGGGAGCTGTTTTTT. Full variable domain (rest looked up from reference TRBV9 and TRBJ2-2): DSGVTQTPKHLITATGQRVTLRCSPRSGDLSVYWYQQSLDQGLQFLIQYYNGEERAKGNILERFSAQQFPDLHSELNLSSLELGDSALYFCASSTQGRGIGELFFGEGSRLTVL.